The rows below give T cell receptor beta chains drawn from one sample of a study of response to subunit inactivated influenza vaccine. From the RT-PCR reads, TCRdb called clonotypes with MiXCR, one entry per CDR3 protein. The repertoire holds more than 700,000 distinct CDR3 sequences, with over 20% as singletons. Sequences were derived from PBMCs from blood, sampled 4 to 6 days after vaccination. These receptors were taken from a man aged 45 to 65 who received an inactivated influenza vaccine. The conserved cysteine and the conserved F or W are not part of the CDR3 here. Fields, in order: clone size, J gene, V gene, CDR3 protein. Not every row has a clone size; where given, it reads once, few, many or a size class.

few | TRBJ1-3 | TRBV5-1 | ASSSATGSGNTIY
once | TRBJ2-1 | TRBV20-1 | SARGGGGSSYNEQF
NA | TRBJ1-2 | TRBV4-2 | ASSQDRTAYGYT
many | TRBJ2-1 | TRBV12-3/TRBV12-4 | ASTPRGSEQF
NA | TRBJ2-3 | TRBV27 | ASRHLGPDTQY
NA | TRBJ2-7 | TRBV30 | AWRTGYHEQY
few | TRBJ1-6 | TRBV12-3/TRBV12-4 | ASRWGQAYNSPLH
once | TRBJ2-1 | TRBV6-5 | ASSWGSGLAGPYNEQF
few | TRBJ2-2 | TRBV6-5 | ASSFRDPVTGELF
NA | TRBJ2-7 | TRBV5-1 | ASKLAGGTYEQY
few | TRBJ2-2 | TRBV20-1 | SASRSTGELF
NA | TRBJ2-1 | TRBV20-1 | SARLRQYRGNEQF
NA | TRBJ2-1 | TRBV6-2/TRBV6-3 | ASSYDFLQGNEQF
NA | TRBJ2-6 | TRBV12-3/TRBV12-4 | ASSLGQLSGANVLT
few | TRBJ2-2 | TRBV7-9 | ASSLYRLDTGELF
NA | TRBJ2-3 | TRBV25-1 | ASSERRGNTDTQY
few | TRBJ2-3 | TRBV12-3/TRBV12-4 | ASSFVPGGFGDTQY
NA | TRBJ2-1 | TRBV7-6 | ASSLYKDSYNEQF
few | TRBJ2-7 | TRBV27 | ASSPRTERGSYEQY
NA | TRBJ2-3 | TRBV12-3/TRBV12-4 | ASSFKAGGYSSTDTQY